Listed below are T cell receptor beta chains from one sample, sequenced in a study of early T cells in non-severe SARS-CoV-2 infection. TCRdb called the 5' RACE reads again in MiXCR, with one record for every CDR3 protein. The repertoire holds approximately 81,000 distinct CDR3 sequences, with over 5% as singletons. The sample comprised whole blood. The receptors stem from an adult who was a healthcare worker with PCR-confirmed SARS-CoV-2 infection or an uninfected control (not recorded which). Each CDR3 is given with its conserved first and last residue. A D gene is named only where the DNA matches it firmly. Some rows have no size entry. The others give once, few or many, or a class for an expanded clone.

>many|TRBJ2-7|TRBD2|TRBV7-9
CASSPRTSGIYEQYF
TGTGCCAGCAGCCCCCGGACTAGCGGAATCTACGAGCAGTACTTC
>many|TRBJ1-5|TRBD1|TRBV7-8
CASSLSTGVNQPQHF
TGTGCCAGCAGCTTAAGTACAGGGGTGAATCAGCCCCAGCATTTT
>many|TRBJ2-7|-|TRBV30
CAWSRGYEQYF
TGTGCCTGGAGTAGGGGATACGAGCAGTACTTC
>many|TRBJ1-1|-|TRBV12-3/TRBV12-4
CASSFEGRAFF
TGTGCCAGCAGTTTTGAGGGGCGAGCTTTCTTT
>many|TRBJ1-1|-|TRBV30
CAWNKGYSNTEAFF
TGTGCCTGGAATAAGGGGTATTCAAACACTGAAGCTTTCTTT
>many|TRBJ2-3|-|TRBV30
CAWSFGGQADTQYF
TGTGCCTGGAGTTTCGGGGGCCAAGCAGATACGCAGTATTTT
>few|TRBJ1-6|-|TRBV2
CASSSYGGARGSPLHF
TGTGCCAGCAGTTCCTACGGAGGGGCCAGAGGTTCACCCCTCCACTTT
>many|TRBJ2-1|TRBD1|TRBV11-2
CASSFGQVGNEQFF
TGTGCCAGCAGCTTCGGACAGGTGGGCAATGAGCAGTTCTTC
>few|TRBJ2-1|-|TRBV12-3/TRBV12-4
CASRGVIYEQFF
TGTGCCAGCCGCGGGGTTATCTATGAGCAGTTCTTC
>many|TRBJ2-3|-|TRBV20-1
CSARRSGPSTDTQYF
TGCAGTGCTCGGCGGAGCGGTCCTAGCACAGATACGCAGTATTTT
>many|TRBJ1-2|-|TRBV28
CASSFQLTNYGYTF
TGTGCCAGCAGTTTCCAGCTCACTAACTATGGCTACACCTTC
>many|TRBJ2-3|-|TRBV7-6
CASSLGGRGATDTQYF
TGTGCCAGCAGCTTAGGGGGAAGAGGGGCCACAGATACGCAGTATTTT
>many|TRBJ2-7|TRBD2|TRBV20-1
CASGGSYEQYF
TGCGCTAGCGGGGGAAGCTACGAGCAGTACTTC
>many|TRBJ1-1|-|TRBV11-3
CASSRDRYTEAFF
TGTGCCAGCAGCCGCGACAGGTACACTGAAGCTTTCTTT
>many|TRBJ1-1|-|TRBV28
CASVYQNTEAFF
TGTGCCAGTGTCTACCAAAACACTGAAGCTTTCTTT
>-|TRBJ1-1|-|TRBV20-1
CGGRRNTEAFF
TGCGGGGGACGGAGGAACACTGAAGCTTTCTTT
>many|TRBJ2-1|TRBD2|TRBV7-2
CASSLATSGSYNEQFF
TGTGCCAGCAGCTTGGCAACTAGCGGCTCCTACAATGAGCAGTTCTTC
>-|TRBJ2-2|-|TRBV6-5
CASSYNGELFF
TGTGCCAGCAGTTACAACGGGGAGCTGTTTTTT
>many|TRBJ2-7|-|TRBV9
CASSVATGRAYEQYF
TGTGCCAGCAGCGTAGCGACGGGACGGGCCTACGAGCAGTACTTC
>many|TRBJ1-1|-|TRBV20-1
CSAKAGIGTEAFF
TGCAGTGCAAAAGCGGGGATCGGCACTGAAGCTTTCTTT
>-|TRBJ2-7|TRBD2|TRBV20-1
CSATTPGTSGTQHEQYF
TGCAGTGCCACAACCCCTGGGACTAGCGGGACCCAGCACGAGCAGTACTTC
>many|TRBJ1-5|TRBD1|TRBV7-2
CASSRDRAKPQHF
TGTGCCAGCAGCCGGGACAGGGCAAAGCCCCAGCATTTT
>few|TRBJ2-7|TRBD2|TRBV7-2
CASRLAGVNEQYF
TGTGCCAGCAGGCTAGCGGGAGTAAACGAGCAGTACTTC
>many|TRBJ2-7|TRBD2|TRBV6-2/TRBV6-3
CASSYGTSGSAEQYF
TGTGCCAGCAGTTACGGGACTAGCGGGAGTGCCGAGCAGTACTTC
>many|TRBJ2-3|-|TRBV11-2
CASSFSTGPDTQYF
TGTGCCAGCAGCTTCTCCACAGGGCCAGATACGCAGTATTTT
>many|TRBJ2-1|-|TRBV20-1
CSAEIASNEQFF
TGCAGTGCCGAGATAGCGAGCAATGAGCAGTTCTTC
>many|TRBJ1-2|-|TRBV28
CASTTPAIGPPTF
TGTGCCAGCACTACCCCCGCAATTGGGCCCCCCACCTTC